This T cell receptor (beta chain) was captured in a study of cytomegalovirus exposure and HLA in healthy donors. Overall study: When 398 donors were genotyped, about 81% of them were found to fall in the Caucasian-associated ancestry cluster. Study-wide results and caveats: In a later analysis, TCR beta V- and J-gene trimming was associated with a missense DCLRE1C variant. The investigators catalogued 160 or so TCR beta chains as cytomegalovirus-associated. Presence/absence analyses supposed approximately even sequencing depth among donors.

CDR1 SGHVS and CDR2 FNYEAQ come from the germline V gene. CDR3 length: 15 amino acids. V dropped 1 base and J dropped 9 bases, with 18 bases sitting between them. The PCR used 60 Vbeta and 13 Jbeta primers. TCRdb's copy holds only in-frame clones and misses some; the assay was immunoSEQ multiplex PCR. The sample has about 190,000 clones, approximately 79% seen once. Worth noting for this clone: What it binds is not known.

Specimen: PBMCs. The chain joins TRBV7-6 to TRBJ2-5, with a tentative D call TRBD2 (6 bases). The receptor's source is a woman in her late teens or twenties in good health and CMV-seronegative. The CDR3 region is CASSLGRRGPGAQYF. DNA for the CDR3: TGTGCCAGCAGCTTAGGCCGGAGGGGCCCCGGGGCCCAGTACTTC. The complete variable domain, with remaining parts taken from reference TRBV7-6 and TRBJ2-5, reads GAGVSQSPRYKVTKRGQDVALRCDPISGHVSLYWYRQALGQGPEFLTYFNYEAQQDKSGLPNDRFSAERPEGSISTLTIQRTEQRDSAMYRCASSLGRRGPGAQYFGPGTRLLVL.